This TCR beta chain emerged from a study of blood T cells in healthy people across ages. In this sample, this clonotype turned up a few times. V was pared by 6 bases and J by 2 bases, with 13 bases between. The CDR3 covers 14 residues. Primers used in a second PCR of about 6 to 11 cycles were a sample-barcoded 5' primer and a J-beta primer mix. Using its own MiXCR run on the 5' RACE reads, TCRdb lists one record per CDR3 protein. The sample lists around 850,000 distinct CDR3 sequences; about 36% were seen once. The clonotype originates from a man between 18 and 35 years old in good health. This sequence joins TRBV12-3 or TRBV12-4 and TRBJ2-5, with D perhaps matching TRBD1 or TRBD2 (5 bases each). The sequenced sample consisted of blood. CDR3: CASSPADIQETQYF. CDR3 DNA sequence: TGTGCCAGCAGCCCAGCGGACATACAAGAGACCCAGTACTTC.